The clone carrying this T cell receptor (beta chain) occurred once. Its cognate antigen is unknown. This sample is part of a study of identical twins. Template switching added a universal primer binding site, and final cDNA carried unique molecular identifiers. One entry per CDR3 protein, called by TCRdb with MiXCR from the 5' RACE reads. The table shows approximately 490,000 distinct CDR3 sequences, with around 20% occurring only once. Study-wide results and caveats: Alpha sequences out of frame and shared by twins had excess low generation probability. Models underestimated TCR alpha sharing (out-of-frame) in monozygotic twins.

The CDR3 is 14 amino acids. The germline gives CDR1 SGDLS, CDR2 YYNGEE. V lost 4 bases, J lost 6 bases, and 9 bases stayed unmatched. These data also formed part of another study, on yellow fever vaccine responses in identical twins. That study adds: Twins' T cell vaccine responses reportedly looked partly convergent, partly personalized.

This TCR came from a woman aged 18-35 years in good health. V gene TRBV9 combines with J gene TRBJ1-1; 7 bases are a match to TRBD1. Sequencing used CD4+ T cells sorted from blood. The CDR3 is CASSPQGSAAEAFF. CDR3 nucleotides: TGTGCCAGCAGCCCACAGGGGAGTGCCGCTGAAGCTTTCTTT.